The sequence of this TCR beta chain was determined in a study of neurological immune-mediated disorders. This clonotype was counted at least ten times. Documented time point: longitudinal time-point 3. There are 15 residues in the CDR3. Unmatched junction bases numbered 3, after V lost 0 bases and J lost 6 bases. In germline, CDR1 is SGHRS, CDR2 YFSETQ. TCRdb passed the 5' RACE reads through MiXCR, listing each CDR3 protein once. The sample lists tens of thousands of distinct CDR3 sequences, roughly 14% occurring once. The V gene is TRBV5-1, the J gene TRBJ2-4, with 10 bases aligning to TRBD1. Sample: PBMCs. This TCR derives from a man aged 30 to 39 in good health. DNA of the CDR3: TGCGCCAGCAGCTTGGAGACAGGGGGCAGAAACATTCAGTACTTC. Protein product: CASSLETGGRNIQYF.